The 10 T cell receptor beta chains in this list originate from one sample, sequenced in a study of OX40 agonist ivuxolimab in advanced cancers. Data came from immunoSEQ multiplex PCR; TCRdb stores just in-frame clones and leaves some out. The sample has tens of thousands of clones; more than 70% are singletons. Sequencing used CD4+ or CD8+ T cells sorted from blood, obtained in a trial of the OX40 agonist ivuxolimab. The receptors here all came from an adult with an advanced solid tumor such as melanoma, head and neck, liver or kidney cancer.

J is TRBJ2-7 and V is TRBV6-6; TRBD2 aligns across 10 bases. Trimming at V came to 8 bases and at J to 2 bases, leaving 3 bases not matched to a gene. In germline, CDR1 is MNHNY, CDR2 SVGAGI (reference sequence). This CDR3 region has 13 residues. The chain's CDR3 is CASGLAETYEQYF. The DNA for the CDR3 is TGTGCCAGCGGACTAGCGGAAACCTACGAGCAGTACTTC.

The CDR3 DNA reads as TGTGCCAGCAGTTTTTGGCCGCCCCGTGCGGGGCAGAGCTATGGCTACACCTTC. This encodes CASSFWPPRAGQSYGYTF. J is TRBJ1-2 and V is TRBV27, with D perhaps matching TRBD1 (5 bases). V was clipped by 3 bases and J by 4 bases, with 24 bases between them. CDR1 is MNHEY, CDR2 SMNVEV, per germline (reference sequence). There are 18 residues in the CDR3.

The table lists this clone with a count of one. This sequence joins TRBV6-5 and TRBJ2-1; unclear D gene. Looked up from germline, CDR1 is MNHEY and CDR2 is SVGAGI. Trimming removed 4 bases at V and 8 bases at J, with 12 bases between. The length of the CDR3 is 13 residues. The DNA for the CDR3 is TGTGCCAGCAGTTGGGATGGTAGATATGAGCAGTTCTTC. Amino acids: CASSWDGRYEQFF.

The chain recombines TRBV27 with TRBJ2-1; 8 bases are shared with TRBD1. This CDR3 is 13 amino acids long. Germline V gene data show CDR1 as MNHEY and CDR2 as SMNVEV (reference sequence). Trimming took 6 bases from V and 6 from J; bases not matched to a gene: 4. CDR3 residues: CASSPTGVNEQFF. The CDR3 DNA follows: TGTGCCAGCAGCCCGACAGGGGTCAATGAGCAGTTCTTC.

The CDR3: CASSLSGTSDIQYF. The DNA for the CDR3 is TGCGCCAGCAGCCTCTCCGGGACAAGCGACATTCAGTACTTC. V gene TRBV5-1 combines with J gene TRBJ2-4; possibly TRBD1 for D (6 bases). V lost 4 bases to trimming and J lost 8 bases, with 16 bases between them. CDR3 size: 14 residues. CDR1 SGHRS and CDR2 YFSETQ come from the germline V gene.

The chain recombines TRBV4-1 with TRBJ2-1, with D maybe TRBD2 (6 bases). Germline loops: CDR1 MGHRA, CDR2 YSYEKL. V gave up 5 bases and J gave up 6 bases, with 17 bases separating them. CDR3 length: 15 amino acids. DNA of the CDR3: TGCGCCAGCAGCGAAACATCCGGGACTCTCAATGAGCAGTTCTTC. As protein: CASSETSGTLNEQFF.

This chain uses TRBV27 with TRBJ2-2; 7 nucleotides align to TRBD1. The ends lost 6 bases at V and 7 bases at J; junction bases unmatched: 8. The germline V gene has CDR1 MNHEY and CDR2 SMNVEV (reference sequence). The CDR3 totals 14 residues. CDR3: CASRNRGMGGELFF. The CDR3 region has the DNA TGTGCCAGCAGGAACAGGGGAATGGGCGGGGAGCTGTTTTTT.

CDR3 residues: CATSRVRDYRSEQYF. The CDR3, as DNA: TGTGCCACCAGCAGAGTTCGGGACTACAGGAGCGAGCAGTACTTC. The chain joins TRBV15 to TRBJ2-7; 7 bases map to TRBD2. The V gene's germline CDR1 is LNHNV and CDR2 YYDKDF (reference sequence). The CDR3 totals 15 residues. With 1 base clipped from V and 6 bases from J, the junction kept 9 bases outside the gene matches.

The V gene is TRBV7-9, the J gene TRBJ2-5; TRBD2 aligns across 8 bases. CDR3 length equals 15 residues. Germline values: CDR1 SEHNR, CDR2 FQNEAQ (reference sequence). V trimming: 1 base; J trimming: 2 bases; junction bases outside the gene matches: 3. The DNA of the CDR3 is TGTGCCAGCAGCTTAGGGGGACTAGGACAAGAGACCCAGTACTTC. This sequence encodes CASSLGGLGQETQYF. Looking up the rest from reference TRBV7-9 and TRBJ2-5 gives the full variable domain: DTGVSQNPRHKITKRGQNVTFRCDPISEHNRLYWYRQTLGQGPEFLTYFQNEAQLEKSRLLSDRFSAERPKGSFSTLEIQRTEQGDSAMYLCASSLGGLGQETQYFGPGTRLLVL.

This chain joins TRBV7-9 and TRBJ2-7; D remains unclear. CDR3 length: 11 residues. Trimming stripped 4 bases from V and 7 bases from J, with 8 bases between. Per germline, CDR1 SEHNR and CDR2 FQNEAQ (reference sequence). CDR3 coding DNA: TGTGCCAGCAGCTCAGGACCTGAGCAGTACTTC. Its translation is CASSSGPEQYF.